The sequence of this T cell receptor beta chain was determined in a study of Ad26.COV2.S vaccination and SARS-CoV-2 variants. Study context: The authors gave Ad26.COV2.S intramuscularly, either once or twice 56 days apart. Findings of the study overall: TCR breadth and depth estimates may have understated total T cell responses.

The method was immunoSEQ multiplex PCR; TCRdb's version includes in-frame clones alone and lacks a portion of them. The sample yields roughly 510,000 clones, 87% seen once. CDR3 length: 13 amino acids. Trimming took off 0 bases at V and 11 bases at J, with 13 bases between the two ends. The germline V gene has CDR1 LGHDT and CDR2 YNNKEL (reference sequence). The sample's treatment: around 19 received Ad26.COV2.S at low or high dose, single or two shots; about 5 received placebo; per-sample allocation not given. All samples were drawn on day 63, counting from the first vaccine or placebo injection. Worth noting for this clone: The antigen remains unidentified.

The specimen was peripheral blood, collected in a trial of Ad26.COV2.S vaccine versus placebo. This chain links TRBV3-1 (or the pseudogene TRBV3-2) with TRBJ1-1; D gene uncertain. This receptor was identified in a person between 18 and 65 years old who received the Ad26.COV2.S COVID-19 vaccine or a placebo. This chain's CDR3 is CASSQDLDRVAFF. In nucleotides, the CDR3 is TGTGCCAGCAGCCAAGATTTAGATAGGGTGGCTTTCTTT.